This T cell receptor beta chain was retrieved from a study of monozygotic twins with inflammatory bowel disease. Germline loops: CDR1 MNHEY, CDR2 SMNVEV (reference sequence). CDR3 size: 16 residues. TCRdb re-called the 5' RACE reads and shows each CDR3 protein once, DNA omitted. The sample's table shows about 380,000 distinct CDR3 sequences. V and J are TRBV27 and TRBJ2-2; the TRBD1 assignment by TCRdb is unverifiable without DNA. The TCR comes from a human donor with ulcerative colitis or Crohn's disease, or a healthy co-twin of an affected twin (not recorded which). Sequenced input: blood. CDR3 sequence reads: CASTPPGTGATGELFF.